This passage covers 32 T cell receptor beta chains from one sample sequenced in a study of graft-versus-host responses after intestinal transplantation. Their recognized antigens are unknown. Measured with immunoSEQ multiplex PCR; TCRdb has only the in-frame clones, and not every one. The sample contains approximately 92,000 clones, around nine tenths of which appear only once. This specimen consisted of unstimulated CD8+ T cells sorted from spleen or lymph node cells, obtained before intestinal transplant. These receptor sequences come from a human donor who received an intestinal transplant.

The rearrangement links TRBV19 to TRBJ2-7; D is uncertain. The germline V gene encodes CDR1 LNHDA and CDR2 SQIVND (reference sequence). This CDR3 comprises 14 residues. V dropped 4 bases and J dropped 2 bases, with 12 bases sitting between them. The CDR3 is CASSSAQLTYEQYF. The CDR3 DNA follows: TGTGCCAGTAGTAGTGCCCAGCTGACCTACGAGCAGTACTTC.

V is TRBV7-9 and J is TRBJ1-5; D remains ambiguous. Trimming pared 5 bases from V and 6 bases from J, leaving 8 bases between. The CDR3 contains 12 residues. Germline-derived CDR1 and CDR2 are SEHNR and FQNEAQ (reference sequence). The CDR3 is CASSARGQPQHF. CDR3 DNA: TGTGCCAGCAGCGCTAGAGGTCAGCCCCAGCATTTT. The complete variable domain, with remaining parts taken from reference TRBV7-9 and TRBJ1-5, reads DTGVSQNPRHKITKRGQNVTFRCDPISEHNRLYWYRQTLGQGPEFLTYFQNEAQLEKSRLLSDRFSAERPKGSFSTLEIQRTEQGDSAMYLCASSARGQPQHFGDGTRLSIL.

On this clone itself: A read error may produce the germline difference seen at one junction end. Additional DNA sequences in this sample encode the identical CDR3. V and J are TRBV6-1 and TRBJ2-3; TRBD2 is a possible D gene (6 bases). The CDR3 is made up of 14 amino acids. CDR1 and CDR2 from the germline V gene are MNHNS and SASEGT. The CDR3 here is CASSEGRATDTQYF. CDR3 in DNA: TGTGCCAGCAGTGAAGGGAGGGCCACAGATACACAGTATTTT.

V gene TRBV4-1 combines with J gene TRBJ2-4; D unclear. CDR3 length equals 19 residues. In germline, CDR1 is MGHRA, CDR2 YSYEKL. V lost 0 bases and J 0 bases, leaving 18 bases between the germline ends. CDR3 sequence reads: CASSQDRIVTVLAKNIQYF. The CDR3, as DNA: TGCGCCAGCAGCCAAGATCGTATAGTAACGGTCCTAGCCAAAAACATTCAGTACTTC.

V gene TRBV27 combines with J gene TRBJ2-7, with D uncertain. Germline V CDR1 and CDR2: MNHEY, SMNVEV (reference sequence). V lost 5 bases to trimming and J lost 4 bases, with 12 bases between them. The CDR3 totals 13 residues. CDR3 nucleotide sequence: TGTGCCAGCAGTATTTTTCGGTATTACGAGCAGTACTTC. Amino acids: CASSIFRYYEQYF.

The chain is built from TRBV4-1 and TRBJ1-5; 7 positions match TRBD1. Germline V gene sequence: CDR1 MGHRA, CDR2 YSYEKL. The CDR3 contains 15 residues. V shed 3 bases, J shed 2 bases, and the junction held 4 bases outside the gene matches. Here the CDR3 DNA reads TGCGCCAGCAGCCAGCAGGGGGGGGGCAATCAGCCCCAGCATTTT. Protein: CASSQQGGGNQPQHF.

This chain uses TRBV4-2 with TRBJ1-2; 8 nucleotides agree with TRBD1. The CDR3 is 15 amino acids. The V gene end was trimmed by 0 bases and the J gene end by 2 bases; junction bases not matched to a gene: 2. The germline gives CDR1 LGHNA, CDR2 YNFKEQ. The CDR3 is CASSQEWTGNYGYTF. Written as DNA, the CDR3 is TGTGCCAGCAGCCAAGAGTGGACAGGGAACTATGGCTACACCTTC.

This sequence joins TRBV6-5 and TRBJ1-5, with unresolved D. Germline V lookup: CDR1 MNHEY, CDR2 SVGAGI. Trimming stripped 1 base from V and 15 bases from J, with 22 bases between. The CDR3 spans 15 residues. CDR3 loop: CASSYYDLVRGKGHF. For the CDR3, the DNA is TGTGCCAGCAGTTACTATGATTTGGTTCGGGGTAAGGGGCATTTT.

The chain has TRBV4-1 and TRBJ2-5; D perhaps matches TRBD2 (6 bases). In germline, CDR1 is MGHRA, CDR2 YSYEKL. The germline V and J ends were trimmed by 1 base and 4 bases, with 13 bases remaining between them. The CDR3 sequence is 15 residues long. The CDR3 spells CASSQVAGSGETQYF. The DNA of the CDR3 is TGCGCCAGCAGCCAAGTTGCGGGAAGCGGAGAGACCCAGTACTTC.

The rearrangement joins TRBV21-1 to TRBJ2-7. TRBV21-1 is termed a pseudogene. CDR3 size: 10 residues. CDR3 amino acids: CASRTYEQYF. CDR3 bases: TGTGCCAGCAGGACCTACGAGCAGTACTTC.

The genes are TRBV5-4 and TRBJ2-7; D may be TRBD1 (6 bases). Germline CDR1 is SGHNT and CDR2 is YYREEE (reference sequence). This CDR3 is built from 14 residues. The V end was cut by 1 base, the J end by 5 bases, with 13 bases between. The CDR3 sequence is CASSLPNRVNEQYF. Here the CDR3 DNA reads TGTGCCAGCAGCTTGCCGAACAGGGTTAACGAGCAGTACTTC.

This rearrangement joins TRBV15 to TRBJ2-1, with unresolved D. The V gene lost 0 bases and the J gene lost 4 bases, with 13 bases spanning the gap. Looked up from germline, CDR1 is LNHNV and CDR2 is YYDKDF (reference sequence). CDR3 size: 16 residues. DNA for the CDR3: TGTGCCACCAGCAGAGAGGGTGGGATAGGGTACAATGAGCAGTTCTTC. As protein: CATSREGGIGYNEQFF.

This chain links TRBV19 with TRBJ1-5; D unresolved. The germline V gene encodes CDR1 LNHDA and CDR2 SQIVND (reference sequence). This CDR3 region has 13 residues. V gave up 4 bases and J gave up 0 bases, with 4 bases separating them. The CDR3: CASSSGSNQPQHF. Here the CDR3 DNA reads TGTGCCAGTAGTAGCGGTAGCAATCAGCCCCAGCATTTT.

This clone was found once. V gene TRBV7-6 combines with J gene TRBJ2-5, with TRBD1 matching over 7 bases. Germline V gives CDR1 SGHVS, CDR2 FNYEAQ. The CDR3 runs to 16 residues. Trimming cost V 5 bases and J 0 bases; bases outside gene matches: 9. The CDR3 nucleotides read TGTGCCAGCAGCCCAAGGCAGGGGGAGTACCAAGAGACCCAGTACTTC. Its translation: CASSPRQGEYQETQYF.

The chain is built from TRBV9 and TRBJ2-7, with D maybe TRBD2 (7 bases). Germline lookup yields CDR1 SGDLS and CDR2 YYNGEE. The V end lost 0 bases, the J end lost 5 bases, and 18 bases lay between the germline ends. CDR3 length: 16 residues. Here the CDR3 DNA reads TGTGCCAGCAGCGTAGAGGGAGGGGGTGGTTCTGACGAGCAGTACTTC. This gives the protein CASSVEGGGGSDEQYF.

In DNA, the CDR3 is TGCGCCAGCAGCCCCCGACCTCGGCAGGGTCCCCCCTACGAGCAGTACTTC. Protein product: CASSPRPRQGPPYEQYF. The V gene is TRBV5-1, the J gene TRBJ2-7; D possibly corresponds to TRBD1 (5 bases). The germline V gene has CDR1 SGHRS and CDR2 YFSETQ. The CDR3 has 17 residues. With 4 bases removed from V and 2 bases from J, the gap between germline ends came to 22 bases. The full variable domain, in which reference TRBV5-1 and TRBJ2-7 provide the parts outside the CDR3, is KAGVTQTPRYLIKTRGQQVTLSCSPISGHRSVSWYQQTPGQGLQFLFEYFSETQRNKGNFPGRFSGRQFSNSRSEMNVSTLELGDSALYLCASSPRPRQGPPYEQYFGPGTRLTVT.

As DNA, the CDR3 is TGTGCCATCAGTGACCAGTCTAGCGGGTCGGATACGCAGTATTTT. Translating gives CAISDQSSGSDTQYF. This sequence joins TRBV10-3 and TRBJ2-3; 8 positions match TRBD2. CDR1 is ENHRY and CDR2 is SYGVKD in the germline V gene. The CDR3 is made up of 15 amino acids. With V trimmed by 3 bases and J by 6 bases, 8 bases remained unmatched.

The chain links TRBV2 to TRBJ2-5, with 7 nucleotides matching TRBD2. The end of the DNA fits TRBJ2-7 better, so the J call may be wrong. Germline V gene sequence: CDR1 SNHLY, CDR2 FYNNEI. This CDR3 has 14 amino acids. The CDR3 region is CASSEARLADEQYF. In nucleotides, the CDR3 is TGTGCCAGCAGTGAAGCCCGACTAGCCGACGAGCAGTACTTC.

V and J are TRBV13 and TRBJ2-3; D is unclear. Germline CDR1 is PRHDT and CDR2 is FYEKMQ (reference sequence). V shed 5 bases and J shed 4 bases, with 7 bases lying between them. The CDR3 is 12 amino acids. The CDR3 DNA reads TGTGCCAGCAGCCCTTACGCAGATACGCAGTATTTT. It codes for CASSPYADTQYF.

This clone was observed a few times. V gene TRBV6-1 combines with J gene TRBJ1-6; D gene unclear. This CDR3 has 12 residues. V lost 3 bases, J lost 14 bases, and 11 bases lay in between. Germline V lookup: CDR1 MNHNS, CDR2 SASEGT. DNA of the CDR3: TGTGCCAGCAGTGACGTCCTAATTTCCCTCCACTTT. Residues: CASSDVLISLHF.

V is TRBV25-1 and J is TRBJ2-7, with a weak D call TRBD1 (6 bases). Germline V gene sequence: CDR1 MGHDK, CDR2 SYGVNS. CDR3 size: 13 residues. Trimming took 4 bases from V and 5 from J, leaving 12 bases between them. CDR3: CASSGLTGDEQYF. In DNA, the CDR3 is TGTGCCAGCAGTGGGTTGACAGGAGACGAGCAGTACTTC.

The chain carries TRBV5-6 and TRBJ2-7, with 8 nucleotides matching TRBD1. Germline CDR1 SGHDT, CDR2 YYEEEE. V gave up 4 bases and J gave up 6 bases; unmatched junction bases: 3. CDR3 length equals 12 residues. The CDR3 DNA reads TGTGCCAGCAGCCTTGGACAGGGCGAGCAGTACTTC. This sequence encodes CASSLGQGEQYF.

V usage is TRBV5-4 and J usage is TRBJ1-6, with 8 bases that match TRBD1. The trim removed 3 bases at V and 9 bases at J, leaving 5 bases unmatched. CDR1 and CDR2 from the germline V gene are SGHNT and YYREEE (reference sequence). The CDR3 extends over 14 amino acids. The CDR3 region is CASSSGTGVSPLHF. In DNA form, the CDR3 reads TGTGCCAGCAGCTCCGGGACAGGCGTTTCACCCCTCCACTTT.

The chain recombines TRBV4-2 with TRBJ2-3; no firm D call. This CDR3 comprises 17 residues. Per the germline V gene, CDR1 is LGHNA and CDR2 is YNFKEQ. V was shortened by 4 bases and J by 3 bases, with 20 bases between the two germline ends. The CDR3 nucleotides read TGTGCCAGCAGCCTCCTAGACGACCCGGGTTTGACAGATACGCAGTATTTT. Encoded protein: CASSLLDDPGLTDTQYF.

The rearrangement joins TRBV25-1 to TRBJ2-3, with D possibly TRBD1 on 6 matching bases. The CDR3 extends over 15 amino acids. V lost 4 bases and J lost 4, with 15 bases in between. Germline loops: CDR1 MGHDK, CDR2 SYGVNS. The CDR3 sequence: CASSVSGQFPDTQYF. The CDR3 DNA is TGTGCCAGCAGTGTATCGGGACAATTTCCAGATACGCAGTATTTT.

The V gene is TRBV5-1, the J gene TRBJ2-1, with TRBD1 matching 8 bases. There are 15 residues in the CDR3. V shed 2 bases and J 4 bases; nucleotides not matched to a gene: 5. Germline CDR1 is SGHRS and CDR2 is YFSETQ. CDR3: CASSLLQGGYNEQFF. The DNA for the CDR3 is TGCGCCAGCAGCTTATTACAGGGGGGTTACAATGAGCAGTTCTTC.

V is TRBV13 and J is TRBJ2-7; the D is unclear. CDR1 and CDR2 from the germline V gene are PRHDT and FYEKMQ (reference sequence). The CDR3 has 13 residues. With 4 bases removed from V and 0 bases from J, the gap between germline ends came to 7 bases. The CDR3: CASSSGHSYEQYF. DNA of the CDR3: TGTGCCAGCAGCTCCGGGCACTCCTACGAGCAGTACTTC.

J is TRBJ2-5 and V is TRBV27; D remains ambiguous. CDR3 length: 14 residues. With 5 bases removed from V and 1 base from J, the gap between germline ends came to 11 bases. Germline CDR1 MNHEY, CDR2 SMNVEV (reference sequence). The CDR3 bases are TGTGCCAGCAGTCCTTTCCGGTCCCAAGAGACCCAGTACTTC. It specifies CASSPFRSQETQYF.

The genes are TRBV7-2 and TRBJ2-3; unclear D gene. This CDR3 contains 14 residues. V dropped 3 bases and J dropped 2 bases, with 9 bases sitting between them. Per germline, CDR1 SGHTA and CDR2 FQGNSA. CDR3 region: CASSFVGVTDTQYF. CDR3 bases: TGTGCCAGCAGCTTCGTTGGCGTCACAGATACGCAGTATTTT.

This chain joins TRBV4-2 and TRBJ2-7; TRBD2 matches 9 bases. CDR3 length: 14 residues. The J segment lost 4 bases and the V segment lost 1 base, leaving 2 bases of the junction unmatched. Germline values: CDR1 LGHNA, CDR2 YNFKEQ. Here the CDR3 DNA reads TGTGCCAGCAGCCAAGGACTAGCGGTTTACGAGCAGTACTTC. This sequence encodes CASSQGLAVYEQYF.

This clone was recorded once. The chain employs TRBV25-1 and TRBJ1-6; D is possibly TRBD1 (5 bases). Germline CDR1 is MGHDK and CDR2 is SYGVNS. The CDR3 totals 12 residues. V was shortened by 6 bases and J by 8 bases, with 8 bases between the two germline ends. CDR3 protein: CASSWGHSPLHF. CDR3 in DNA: TGTGCCAGCAGCTGGGGCCATTCACCCCTCCACTTT.

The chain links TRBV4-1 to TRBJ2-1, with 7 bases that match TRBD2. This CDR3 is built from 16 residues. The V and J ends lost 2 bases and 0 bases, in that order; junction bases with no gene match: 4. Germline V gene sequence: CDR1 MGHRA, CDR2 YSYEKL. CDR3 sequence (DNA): TGCGCCAGCAGCCAAACGGGACTAAACTCCTACAATGAGCAGTTCTTC. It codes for CASSQTGLNSYNEQFF.